Shown below are 21 T cell receptor beta chains from a single sample sequenced in a study of blood T cell repertoires in COVID-19. This table comes from immunoSEQ multiplex PCR, and its TCRdb copy is limited to in-frame clones, with some not included. Counted here are 250,000 or so clones, more than 85% occurring once; the ten biggest clones make up around 2.8%. The sequenced material came from PBMCs or T cells enriched from blood (not recorded which). The source of these receptors is a man aged 35 to 55 who had been exposed to COVID-19.

This chain connects TRBV3-1 (or the pseudogene TRBV3-2) to TRBJ2-5, with 7 nucleotides matching TRBD2. The CDR3 has 14 residues. Germline assignment: CDR1 LGHDT and CDR2 YNNKEL (reference sequence). J gave up 3 bases and V 3 bases, and 4 bases lay outside the gene matches. The CDR3 protein is CASSHGLVKETQYF. In DNA, the CDR3 is TGTGCCAGCAGCCACGGACTAGTGAAAGAGACCCAGTACTTC.

This chain joins TRBV12-3 or TRBV12-4 and TRBJ1-1, with D possibly being TRBD1 (5 bases). V dropped 0 bases and J dropped 7 bases, with 9 bases sitting between them. This CDR3 is built from 13 residues. The CDR3, as DNA: TGTGCCAGCAGTTTAGCGCTAACAGGTGAAGCTTTCTTT. Translated: CASSLALTGEAFF.

About this clone: The junction departs from the called germline gene at one end, perhaps through a read error. The rearrangement links TRBV4-2 to TRBJ2-6; TRBD2 might be the D (5 bases). Germline V gene lookup returns CDR1 LGHNA and CDR2 YNFKEQ. The CDR3 runs 14 residues. Here the CDR3 reads CASSQDWAGPFLTF. CDR3 DNA sequence: TGTGCCAGCAGCCAAGATTGGGCGGGCCCTTTCCTTACTTTC.

The chain has TRBV29-1 and TRBJ1-3, with a tentative D call TRBD1 (6 bases). The CDR3 is made up of 14 amino acids. The V and J ends lost 6 bases and 0 bases respectively, with 12 bases between them. Germline CDR1 reads SQVTM; CDR2 reads ANQGSEA. CDR3 region: CSVLRDNSGNTIYF. The DNA for the CDR3 is TGCAGCGTCCTCCGGGACAACTCTGGAAACACCATATATTTT.

The CDR3 nucleotides read TGTCCGAGACGACGTCGGGGACAAGCCAAAAACATTCAGTACTTC. It yields the protein CPRRRRGQAKNIQYF. V and J are TRBV6-4 and TRBJ2-4, with TRBD1 as a possible D gene (6 bases). Germline CDR1 is MRHNA and CDR2 is SNTAGT. The length of the CDR3 is 15 residues.

This CDR3 reads CASSAPIGGGFYEQYF. In DNA form, the CDR3 reads TGTGCCAGCAGCGCTCCGATTGGGGGGGGTTTCTACGAGCAGTACTTC. The chain uses TRBV5-4 and TRBJ2-7; 7 bases are shared with TRBD2. The length of the CDR3 is 16 residues. The ends lost 4 bases at V and 3 bases at J; junction bases unmatched: 13. CDR1 and CDR2 from the germline V gene are SGHNT and YYREEE (reference sequence).

The CDR3 sequence is CASSYARGGEQYF. The CDR3 DNA sequence: TGTGCCAGCTCATACGCAAGGGGTGGTGAGCAGTACTTC. This chain links TRBV18 with TRBJ2-7, with D tentatively TRBD1 (5 bases). Trimming pared 5 bases from V and 7 bases from J, leaving 15 bases between. This CDR3 contains 13 residues. Germline V gives CDR1 KGHSH, CDR2 LQKENI.

This sequence joins TRBV6-6 and TRBJ1-1; TRBD1 is a possible D gene (6 bases). The CDR3 loop spans 15 amino acids. V was trimmed by 5 bases and J by 6 bases, leaving 19 bases between them. The germline V gene encodes CDR1 MNHNY and CDR2 SVGAGI (reference sequence). CDR3 residues: CASSRPQGGGSEAFF. DNA of the CDR3: TGTGCCAGCAGTAGACCTCAGGGAGGGGGGTCTGAAGCTTTCTTT.

The chain carries TRBV7-9 and TRBJ2-2; 7 positions match TRBD2. Trimming at V came to 3 bases and at J to 3 bases, leaving 1 base not matched to a gene. This CDR3 has 14 amino acids. From germline, CDR1 is SEHNR and CDR2 FQNEAQ (reference sequence). This CDR3 reads CASSLREYTGELFF. CDR3 bases: TGTGCCAGCAGCTTGCGGGAGTACACCGGGGAGCTGTTTTTT.

The rearrangement uses TRBV12-3 or TRBV12-4 and TRBJ2-7, with a tentative D call TRBD1 (6 bases). The CDR3 is made up of 13 amino acids. V lost 6 bases and J 3 bases, leaving 12 bases between the germline ends. The CDR3, as DNA: TGTGCCAGCAGCCAGGGGTTGGTCTACGAGCAGTACTTC. Encoded protein: CASSQGLVYEQYF.

V is TRBV6-2 or TRBV6-3 and J is TRBJ2-4; possibly TRBD2 for D (5 bases). Trimming shortened V by 5 bases and J by 0 bases, and 14 bases separated the two germline ends. The CDR3 is 16 amino acids. Per the germline V gene, CDR1 is MNHEY and CDR2 is SVGEGT. The CDR3 DNA reads TGTGCCAGCAGTCAAGGACTGAAACTAGCCAAAAACATTCAGTACTTC. It yields the protein CASSQGLKLAKNIQYF.

The gene calls are TRBV19 and TRBJ1-2; D not resolved. There are 14 residues in the CDR3. Germline-derived CDR1 and CDR2 are LNHDA and SQIVND (reference sequence). V was cut by 3 bases and J by 3 bases, with 11 bases left in between. As DNA, the CDR3 is TGTGCCAGTAGTATCCAACAGACGGACTATGGCTACACCTTC. Protein: CASSIQQTDYGYTF.

This clone has a handful of counts. The chain joins TRBV7-9 to TRBJ1-1, with D maybe TRBD1 (5 bases). Germline CDR1 and CDR2: SEHNR and FQNEAQ (reference sequence). Deletions cut 1 base from V and 3 bases from J, with 6 bases between. The CDR3 loop spans 13 amino acids. The chain's CDR3 is CASSLEGHTEAFF. DNA of the CDR3: TGTGCCAGCAGCTTAGAGGGGCACACTGAAGCTTTCTTT.

The J gene is TRBJ1-2, the V gene TRBV20-1; no reliable D call. CDR3 length: 9 residues. V lost 1 base and J 14 bases, leaving 8 bases between the germline ends. CDR1 and CDR2 from the germline V gene are DFQATT and SNEGSKA (reference sequence). CDR3 region: CSARVQETF. The CDR3 coding sequence is TGCAGTGCTAGAGTGCAGGAAACCTTC.

The V call is TRBV9, the J call TRBJ2-1, with 7 bases matching TRBD1. With V trimmed by 2 bases and J by 4 bases, 0 bases remained unmatched. The CDR3 covers 13 residues. From germline, CDR1 is SGDLS and CDR2 YYNGEE. This chain's CDR3 is CASSVDRYNEQFF. Written as DNA, the CDR3 is TGTGCCAGCAGCGTGGACAGGTACAATGAGCAGTTCTTC.

The rearrangement uses TRBV11-1 and TRBJ2-7; D is possibly TRBD1 (6 bases). The CDR3 spans 14 residues. The V end was cut by 5 bases, the J end by 0 bases, with 11 bases between. Per germline, CDR1 SGHAT and CDR2 FQDESV (reference sequence). CDR3: CASSPQGSSYEQYF. The CDR3 nucleotides are TGTGCCAGCAGCCCCCAGGGGAGCTCCTACGAGCAGTACTTC.

The gene calls are TRBV11-2 and TRBJ1-1, with 8 bases fitting TRBD1. V shed 6 bases and J 7 bases; nucleotides not matched to a gene: 7. Germline assignment: CDR1 SGHAT and CDR2 FQNNGV. The CDR3 runs 13 residues. CDR3 in DNA: TGTGCCAGCAGGGGGACAGGCCCACATGAAGCTTTCTTT. Protein: CASRGTGPHEAFF.

The chain has TRBV27 and TRBJ1-1; 7 bases align to TRBD1. V was clipped by 1 base and J by 3 bases; unmatched bases: 23. CDR3 size: 21 residues. Germline V gene lookup returns CDR1 MNHEY and CDR2 SMNVEV (reference sequence). CDR3 DNA: TGTGCCAGCAGTTTATTAAACGTAGGAGGGACAGTTCGGGGTATGCACACTGAAGCTTTCTTT. It translates to CASSLLNVGGTVRGMHTEAFF.

V usage is TRBV28 and J usage is TRBJ1-3, with 7 bases lining up with TRBD1. Germline V CDR1 and CDR2: MDHEN, SYDVKM. V dropped 5 bases and J dropped 0; count of bases not matched to a gene: 10. This CDR3 has 17 residues. CDR3 in DNA: TGTGCCAGCAGTCCCCCAGGGGGACGAAACTCTGGAAACACCATATATTTT. Its translation: CASSPPGGRNSGNTIYF.

The chain recombines TRBV5-1 with TRBJ2-5; D gene ambiguous. Germline V CDR1 and CDR2: SGHRS, YFSETQ. The germline V and J ends were trimmed by 0 bases and 4 bases, with 13 bases remaining between them. The CDR3 is 15 residues long. The CDR3 spells CASSLAMSSGETQYF. CDR3 DNA: TGCGCCAGCAGCTTGGCCATGAGCTCGGGAGAGACCCAGTACTTC. Combining the CDR3 with reference TRBV5-1 and TRBJ2-5 gives the whole variable domain KAGVTQTPRYLIKTRGQQVTLSCSPISGHRSVSWYQQTPGQGLQFLFEYFSETQRNKGNFPGRFSGRQFSNSRSEMNVSTLELGDSALYLCASSLAMSSGETQYFGPGTRLLVL.

This sequence joins TRBV10-3 and TRBJ1-6, with TRBD1 as a possible D gene (6 bases). Germline V lookup: CDR1 ENHRY, CDR2 SYGVKD. The CDR3 length is 14 residues. The V end was cut by 3 bases, the J end by 8 bases, with 11 bases between. CDR3 region: CAISERGIDSPLHF. In nucleotides, the CDR3 is TGTGCCATCAGTGAAAGGGGGATTGATTCACCCCTCCACTTT.